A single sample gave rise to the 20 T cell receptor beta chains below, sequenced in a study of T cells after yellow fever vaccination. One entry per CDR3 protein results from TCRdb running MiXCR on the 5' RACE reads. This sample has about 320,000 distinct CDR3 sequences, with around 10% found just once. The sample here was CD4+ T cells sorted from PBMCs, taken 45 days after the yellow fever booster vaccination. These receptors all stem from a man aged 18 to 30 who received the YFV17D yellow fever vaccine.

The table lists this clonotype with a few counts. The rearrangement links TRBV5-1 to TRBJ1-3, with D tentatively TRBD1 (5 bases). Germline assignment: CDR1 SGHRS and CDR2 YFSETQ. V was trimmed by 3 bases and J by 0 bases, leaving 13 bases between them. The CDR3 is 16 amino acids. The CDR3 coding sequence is TGCGCCAGCAGCTCTACAGGACTGAACTCTGGAAACACCATATATTTT. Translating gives CASSSTGLNSGNTIYF.

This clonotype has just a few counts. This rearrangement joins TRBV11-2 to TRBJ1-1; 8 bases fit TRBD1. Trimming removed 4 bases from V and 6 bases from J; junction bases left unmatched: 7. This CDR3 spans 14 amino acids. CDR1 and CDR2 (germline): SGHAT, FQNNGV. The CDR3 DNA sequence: TGTGCCAGCAGCTCAGACAGGGGAGGGTCTGAAGCTTTCTTT. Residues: CASSSDRGGSEAFF. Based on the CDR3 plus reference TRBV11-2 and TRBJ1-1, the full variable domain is EAGVAQSPRYKIIEKRQSVAFWCNPISGHATLYWYQQILGQGPKLLIQFQNNGVVDDSQLPKDRFSAERLKGVDSTLKIQPAKLEDSAVYLCASSSDRGGSEAFFGQGTRLTVV.

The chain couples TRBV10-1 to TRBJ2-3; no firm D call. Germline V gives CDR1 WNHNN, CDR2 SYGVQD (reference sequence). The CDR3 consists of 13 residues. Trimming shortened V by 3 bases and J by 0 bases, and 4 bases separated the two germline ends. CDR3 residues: CASSDLSTDTQYF. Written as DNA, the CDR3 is TGCGCCAGCAGTGACCTTAGCACAGATACGCAGTATTTT.

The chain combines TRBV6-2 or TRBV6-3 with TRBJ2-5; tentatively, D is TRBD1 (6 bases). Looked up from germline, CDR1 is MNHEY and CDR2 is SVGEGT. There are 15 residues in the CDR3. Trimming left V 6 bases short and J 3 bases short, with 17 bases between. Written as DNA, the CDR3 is TGTGCCAGCAGCAGAGCCTCGAACAGGGAAGAGACCCAGTACTTC. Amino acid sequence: CASSRASNREETQYF.

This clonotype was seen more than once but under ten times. CDR3 sequence (DNA): TGTGCCAGCTCACCGGGACAGGGGGCCCTCGGGGAGCAGTTCTTC. Protein product: CASSPGQGALGEQFF. V usage is TRBV18 and J usage is TRBJ2-1, with TRBD1 matching 12 bases. J was trimmed by 10 bases and V by 3 bases; bases with no gene match: 7. Germline values: CDR1 KGHSH, CDR2 LQKENI. This CDR3 is built from 15 residues.

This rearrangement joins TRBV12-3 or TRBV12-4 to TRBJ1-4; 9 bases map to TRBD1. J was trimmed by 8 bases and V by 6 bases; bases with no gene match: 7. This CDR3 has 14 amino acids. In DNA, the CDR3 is TGTGCCAGCAGGCCCGGGACAGGGCTCGAAAAACTGTTTTTT. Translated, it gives CASRPGTGLEKLFF.

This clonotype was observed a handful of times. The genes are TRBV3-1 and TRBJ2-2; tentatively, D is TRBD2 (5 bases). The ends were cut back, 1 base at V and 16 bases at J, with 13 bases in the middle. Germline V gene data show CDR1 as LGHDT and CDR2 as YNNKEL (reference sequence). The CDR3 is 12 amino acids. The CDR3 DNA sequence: TGTGCCAGCAGCCAAGGGCCCACCGCGGGGTTTTTT. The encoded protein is CASSQGPTAGFF.

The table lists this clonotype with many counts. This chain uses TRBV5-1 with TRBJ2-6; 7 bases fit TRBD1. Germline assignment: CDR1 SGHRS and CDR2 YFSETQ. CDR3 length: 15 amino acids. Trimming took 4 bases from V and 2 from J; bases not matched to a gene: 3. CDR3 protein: CASSPTGAGANVLTF. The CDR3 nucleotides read TGCGCCAGCAGCCCTACAGGGGCTGGGGCCAACGTCCTGACTTTC. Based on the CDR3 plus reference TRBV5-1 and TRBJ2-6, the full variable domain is KAGVTQTPRYLIKTRGQQVTLSCSPISGHRSVSWYQQTPGQGLQFLFEYFSETQRNKGNFPGRFSGRQFSNSRSEMNVSTLELGDSALYLCASSPTGAGANVLTFGAGSRLTVL.

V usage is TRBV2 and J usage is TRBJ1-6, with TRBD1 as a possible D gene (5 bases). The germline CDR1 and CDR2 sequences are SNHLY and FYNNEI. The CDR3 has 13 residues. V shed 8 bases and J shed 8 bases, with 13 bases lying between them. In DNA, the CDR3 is TGTGCCAGCGGGACTTCGGAGGATTCACCCCTCCACTTT. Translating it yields CASGTSEDSPLHF.

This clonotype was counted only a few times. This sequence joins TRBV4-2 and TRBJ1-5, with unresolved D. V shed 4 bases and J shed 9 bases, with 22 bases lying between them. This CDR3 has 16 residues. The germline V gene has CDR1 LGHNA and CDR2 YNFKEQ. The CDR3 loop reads CASSPDGGPGGRPQHF. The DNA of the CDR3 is TGTGCCAGCAGCCCCGACGGCGGGCCAGGCGGGAGGCCCCAGCATTTT.

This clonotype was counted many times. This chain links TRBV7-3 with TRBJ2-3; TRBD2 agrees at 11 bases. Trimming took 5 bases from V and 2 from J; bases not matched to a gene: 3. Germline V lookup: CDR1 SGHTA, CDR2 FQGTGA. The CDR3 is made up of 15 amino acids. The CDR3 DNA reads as TGTGCCAGCAGCCCGGGACTAGCGGACACAGATACGCAGTATTTT. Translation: CASSPGLADTDTQYF.

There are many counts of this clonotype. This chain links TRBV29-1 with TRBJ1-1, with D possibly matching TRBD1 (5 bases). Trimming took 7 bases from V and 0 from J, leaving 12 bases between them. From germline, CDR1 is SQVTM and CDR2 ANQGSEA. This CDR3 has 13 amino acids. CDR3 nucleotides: TGCAGCGGTGGGGCGGTTATGAACACTGAAGCTTTCTTT. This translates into CSGGAVMNTEAFF.

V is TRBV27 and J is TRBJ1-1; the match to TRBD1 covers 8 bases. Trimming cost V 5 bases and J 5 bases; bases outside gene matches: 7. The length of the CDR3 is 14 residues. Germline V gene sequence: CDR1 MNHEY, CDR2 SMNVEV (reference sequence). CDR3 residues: CASSRRTGMTEAFF. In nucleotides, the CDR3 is TGTGCCAGCAGTAGACGGACAGGGATGACTGAAGCTTTCTTT.

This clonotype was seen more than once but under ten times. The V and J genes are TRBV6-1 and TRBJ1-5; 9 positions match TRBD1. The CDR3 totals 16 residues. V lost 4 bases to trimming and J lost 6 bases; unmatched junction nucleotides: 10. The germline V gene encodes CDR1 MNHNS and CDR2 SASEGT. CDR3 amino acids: CASSVQPGQGGQPQHF. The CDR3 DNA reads TGTGCCAGCAGTGTCCAACCGGGACAGGGCGGTCAGCCCCAGCATTTT.

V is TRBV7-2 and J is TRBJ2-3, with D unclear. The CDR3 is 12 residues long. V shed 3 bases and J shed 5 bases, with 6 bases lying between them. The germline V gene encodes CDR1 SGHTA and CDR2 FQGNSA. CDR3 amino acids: CASSLDGDTQYF. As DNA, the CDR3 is TGTGCCAGCAGCTTGGACGGAGATACGCAGTATTTT.

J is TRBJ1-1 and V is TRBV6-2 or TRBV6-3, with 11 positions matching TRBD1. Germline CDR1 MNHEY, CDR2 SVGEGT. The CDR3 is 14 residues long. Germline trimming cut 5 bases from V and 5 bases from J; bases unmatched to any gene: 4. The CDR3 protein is CASSLDRGRTEAFF. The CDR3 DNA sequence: TGTGCCAGCAGTCTGGACAGGGGGCGAACTGAAGCTTTCTTT.

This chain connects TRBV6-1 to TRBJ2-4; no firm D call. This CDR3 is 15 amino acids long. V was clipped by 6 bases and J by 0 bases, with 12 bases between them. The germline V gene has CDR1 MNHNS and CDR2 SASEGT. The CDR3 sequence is CASRVVPTAKNIQYF. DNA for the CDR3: TGTGCCAGCAGGGTTGTCCCGACAGCCAAAAACATTCAGTACTTC.

CDR3 sequence (DNA): TGTGCCAGCAGCTTGGCCACAGGGGGTGGGTCCTACGAGCAGTACGTC. It specifies CASSLATGGGSYEQYV. This chain links TRBV5-4 with TRBJ2-7; 8 bases are shared with TRBD1. Germline loops: CDR1 SGHNT, CDR2 YYREEE (reference sequence). This CDR3 is built from 16 residues. V shed 0 bases and J 1 base; nucleotides not matched to a gene: 6.

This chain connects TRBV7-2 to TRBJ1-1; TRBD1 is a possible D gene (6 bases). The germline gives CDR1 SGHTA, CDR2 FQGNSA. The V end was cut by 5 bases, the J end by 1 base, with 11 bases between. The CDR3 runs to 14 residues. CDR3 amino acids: CASSTGYGNTEAFF. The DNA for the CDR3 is TGTGCCAGCAGCACAGGGTACGGGAACACTGAAGCTTTCTTT.

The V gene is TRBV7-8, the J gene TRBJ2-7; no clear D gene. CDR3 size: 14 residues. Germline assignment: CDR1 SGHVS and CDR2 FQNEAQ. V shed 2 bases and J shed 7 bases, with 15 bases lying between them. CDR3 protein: CASSLRETALEQYF. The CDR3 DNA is TGTGCCAGCAGCTTAAGAGAGACTGCGTTAGAGCAGTACTTC.